This T cell receptor (beta chain) comes out of a study of cytomegalovirus exposure and HLA in healthy donors. In the PCR, 60 Vbeta and 13 Jbeta primers were used. Here immunoSEQ multiplex PCR was the method, and the copy in TCRdb shows in-frame clones only, minus some. The data show about 99,000 clones, with approximately 80% seen just once and about 5.4% held by the top ten. Study-wide findings and caveats: Reportedly, TCR beta sequences accurately predicted HLA-A and HLA-B alleles in most subjects. V- and J-gene trimming of TCR beta was linked (in a later analysis) to a missense DCLRE1C variant.

A remark on this clone: The antigen is unknown.

V lost 5 bases and J 3 bases, leaving 17 bases between the germline ends. The CDR3 runs to 15 residues. Germline lookup yields CDR1 SNHLY and CDR2 FYNNEI. Sequences were obtained from PBMCs. This chain connects TRBV2 to TRBJ2-7; possible D gene TRBD1, 8 bases. The source is a woman aged 18-29 years in good health and CMV-seropositive. This CDR3 is CASSLDRGGGYEQYF. CDR3 nucleotide sequence: TGTGCCAGCAGTCTCGACAGGGGAGGGGGCTACGAGCAGTACTTC.